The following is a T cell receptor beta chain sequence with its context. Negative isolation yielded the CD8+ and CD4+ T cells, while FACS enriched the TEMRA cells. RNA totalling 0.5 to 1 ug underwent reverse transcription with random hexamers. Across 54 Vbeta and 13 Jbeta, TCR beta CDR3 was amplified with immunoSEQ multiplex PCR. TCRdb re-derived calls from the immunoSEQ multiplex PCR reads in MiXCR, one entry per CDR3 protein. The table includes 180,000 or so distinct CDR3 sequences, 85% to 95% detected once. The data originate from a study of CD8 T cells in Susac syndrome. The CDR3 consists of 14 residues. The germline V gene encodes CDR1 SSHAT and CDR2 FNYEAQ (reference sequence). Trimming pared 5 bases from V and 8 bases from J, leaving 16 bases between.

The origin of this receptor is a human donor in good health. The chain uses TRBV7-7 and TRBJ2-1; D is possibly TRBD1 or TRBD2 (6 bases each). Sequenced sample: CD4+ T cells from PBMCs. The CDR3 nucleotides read TGTGCCAGCAGCCCAGCTGGGGGGCACGATGAGCAGTTCTTC. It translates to CASSPAGGHDEQFF.